The count of the clone carrying this T cell receptor (beta chain) is one. The CDR3 spans 14 residues. Germline V gives CDR1 PRHDT, CDR2 FYEKMQ (reference sequence). The V end was cut by 5 bases, the J end by 0 bases, with 11 bases between. The entry originates in a study of shared clonotypes between healthy human individuals. Whole-study context: The plates for each donor numbered three CD4 naive, three CD4 memory, two CD8 naive and one CD8 memory.

Sequencing was performed with immunoSEQ multiplex PCR; in TCRdb, only in-frame clones are kept and a portion is missing. The sample consists of 1.5 million to 1.9 million clones, 95% to 99% of them appearing once. This TCR derives from a man aged 25 to 40 in good health. V is TRBV13 and J is TRBJ2-7; D ambiguous. The specimen sequenced was naive CD4+ T cells sorted from blood. Indicated subset: CD45RA+ positively selected. The CDR3: CASSPPESSYEQYF. In DNA, the CDR3 is TGTGCCAGCAGCCCCCCGGAGAGCTCCTACGAGCAGTACTTC.